The rows below give T cell receptor beta chains drawn from one sample of a study of PD-L1 blockade in urothelial cancer. Here immunoSEQ multiplex PCR was the method, and the copy in TCRdb shows in-frame clones only, minus some. The profile shows under 60,000 clones, about 90% of them singletons. Here the sequenced sample was PBMCs, taken around atezolizumab (anti-PD-L1) treatment. The receptors derive from a man aged 55-75 years with urothelial cancer. The CDR3 runs from the conserved cysteine through the conserved F or W. The order of the fields is D gene, J gene, V gene, clone size, CDR3 DNA, CDR3 protein. D genes are given only for firm matches. Size tells how often a clone was seen (once, few, many) or the class of an expanded clone, and some rows leave it out.

-,TRBJ2-7,TRBV27,-,TGTGCCAGCAGCCGGCAGGGTACCCACGAGCAGTACTTC,CASSRQGTHEQYF
-,TRBJ2-5,TRBV11-2,-,TGTGCCAGCAGGCTAGAGGGCCTCCAAGAGACCCAGTACTTC,CASRLEGLQETQYF
-,TRBJ2-7,TRBV7-9,-,TGTGCCAGCAGCTACCTAGGGGACGAGCAGTACTTC,CASSYLGDEQYF
-,TRBJ1-3,TRBV30,-,TGTGCCTGGAGTGTATGGGGGCGCGGAAACACCATATATTTT,CAWSVWGRGNTIYF
-,TRBJ2-7,TRBV30,-,TGTGCCTGGAGTGTAGCGGCAGGGGAAGAGCAGTACTTC,CAWSVAAGEEQYF
-,TRBJ2-1,TRBV18,-,TGTGCCAGCATCGCGGGGGGACAGTACAATGAGCAGTTCTTC,CASIAGGQYNEQFF
TRBD2,TRBJ2-3,TRBV28,-,TGTGCCAGCTTAGAGCGGGGGCGAGCAGATACGCAGTATTTT,CASLERGRADTQYF
-,TRBJ2-2,TRBV18,few,TGTGCCAGCTCACCCGGGGACGGGGAGCTGTTTTTT,CASSPGDGELFF
TRBD1,TRBJ2-7,TRBV29-1,-,TGCAGCGTTGGGACAGGGCCCTACGAGCAGTACTTC,CSVGTGPYEQYF
TRBD1,TRBJ2-2,TRBV6-4,-,TGTGCCAGCAGCCCCGGGACAGGGGGGACCGGGGAGCTGTTTTTT,CASSPGTGGTGELFF
-,TRBJ2-1,TRBV7-3,-,TGTGCCAGCAGCTTAAGCCCACAGTCAGGGTATGAGCAGTTCTTC,CASSLSPQSGYEQFF
TRBD2,TRBJ2-2,TRBV2,-,TGTGCCAGCACCATGGACGGGAGGTCCGGGGAGCTGTTTTTT,CASTMDGRSGELFF
-,TRBJ1-1,TRBV30,-,TGTGCCTGGATGTTCCTGGGACACTTGAACACTGAAGCTTTCTTT,CAWMFLGHLNTEAFF
-,TRBJ1-1,TRBV30,-,TGTGCCTGGATAGGCGGATTTAACACTGAAGCTTTCTTT,CAWIGGFNTEAFF
-,TRBJ1-1,TRBV5-1,-,TGCGCCAGCAGCTTGGATTCCCGGAACACTGAAGCTTTCTTT,CASSLDSRNTEAFF
-,TRBJ1-5,TRBV9,-,TGTGCCAGCAGCGTAGGACAGGGCAATCAGCCCCAGCATTTT,CASSVGQGNQPQHF
TRBD1,TRBJ2-7,TRBV6-6,-,TGTGCCAGCAGTCTCAGGACAGGGTACGAGCAGTACTTC,CASSLRTGYEQYF
TRBD1,TRBJ1-2,TRBV18,-,TGTGCCAGCTCACCGAACGGAGGGGGCGGCTATGGCTACACCTTC,CASSPNGGGGYGYTF
-,TRBJ1-1,TRBV6-1,-,TGTGCCAGCAGCCTCCGGGATCGGACTGAAGCTTTCTTT,CASSLRDRTEAFF
-,TRBJ1-4,TRBV14,-,TGTGCCAGCAGCCCCCCTGGGGCAGAGACGACGGAAAAACTGTTTTTT,CASSPPGAETTEKLFF
-,TRBJ2-2,TRBV5-1,-,TGCGCCAGCAGCCAGGACACCGGGGAGCTGTTTTTT,CASSQDTGELFF
-,TRBJ2-5,TRBV28,-,TGTGCCAGCCGCGGGGTTCAAGAGACCCAGTACTTC,CASRGVQETQYF
TRBD1,TRBJ1-6,TRBV9,once,TGTGCCAGCAGCACGACAGGGCCTATTTCACCCCTCCACTTT,CASSTTGPISPLHF
TRBD2,TRBJ2-1,TRBV28,-,TGTGCCAGCAGTAATTCCCGACTAGCGGGGGGCTACAATGAGCAGTTCTTC,CASSNSRLAGGYNEQFF